The entry below describes one TCR beta chain. Trimming cost V 7 bases and J 7 bases, with 16 bases left between them. The CDR3 extends over 13 amino acids. Germline V gene data show CDR1 as SNHLY and CDR2 as FYNNEI. The PCR had 60 Vbeta and 13 Jbeta primers. Profiling relied on immunoSEQ multiplex PCR, and the TCRdb table lists in-frame clones only, not all of them. The table lists over 85,000 clones, approximately 82% of them singletons. The data belong to a study of cytomegalovirus exposure and HLA in healthy donors. The clonotype was recovered from a female donor in good health and CMV-seropositive. The chain joins TRBV2 to TRBJ1-2; D possibly corresponds to TRBD1 (5 bases). The sample taken for sequencing was PBMCs. Here the CDR3 reads CASTMDPGGGYTF. The CDR3, as DNA: TGTGCCAGCACCATGGACCCGGGGGGTGGCTACACCTTC.